Presented here are 5 T cell receptor beta chains from one specimen sequenced in a study of cytomegalovirus exposure and HLA in healthy donors (dated by TCRdb to the late 2010s). Libraries were built with the immunoSEQ multiplex PCR assay. The multiplex PCR relied on a mix of 60 forward primers for TCR Vbeta segments and 13 reverse primers for TCR Jbeta segments. The clones in this table, taken by TCRdb from immuneACCESS, are in-frame only. Not every clone is retained; where verified, under half of the shortfall comes from an unresolved V gene, and the cause of the rest is unknown. The table for this sample lists about 150,000 clones; 50% to 75% of them were counted only once. Roughly 7% of the sample is taken by the ten largest. The sequenced material came from PBMCs. The receptors were gathered from a woman aged 55-69 years in good health and CMV-seropositive.

The V and J genes are TRBV6-5 and TRBJ1-1; D may be TRBD1 (5 bases). Trimming removed 7 bases at V and 1 base at J, with 16 bases between. In germline, CDR1 is MNHEY, CDR2 SVGAGI. The length of the CDR3 is 15 residues. Written as DNA, the CDR3 is TGTGCCAGCACCCCGGATTGGGGGGGGAACACTGAAGCTTTCTTT. Its translation: CASTPDWGGNTEAFF.

The V gene is TRBV7-8, the J gene TRBJ2-1, with D perhaps TRBD2 (6 bases). Per the germline V gene, CDR1 is SGHVS and CDR2 is FQNEAQ. Trimming removed 6 bases from V and 9 bases from J, with 18 bases in between. The CDR3 covers 14 residues. Written as DNA, the CDR3 is TGTGCCAGCAGAGGACATCCCCGGGGAGGTGAGCAGTTCTTC. Translating gives CASRGHPRGGEQFF.

The CDR3 sequence: CASNIQGTAYEQYF. CDR3 sequence (DNA): TGTGCCAGCAACATCCAAGGCACAGCCTACGAGCAGTACTTC. V usage is TRBV6-1 and J usage is TRBJ2-7; D not certain. The V gene lost 7 bases and the J gene lost 2 bases, with 15 bases spanning the gap. The CDR3 is made up of 14 amino acids. Germline V gene lookup returns CDR1 MNHNS and CDR2 SASEGT.

V usage is TRBV5-6 and J usage is TRBJ2-1, with D perhaps TRBD2 (5 bases). V was pared by 2 bases and J by 7 bases, with 13 bases between. The CDR3 spans 14 residues. CDR1 and CDR2 (germline): SGHDT, YYEEEE. The CDR3, as DNA: TGTGCCAGCAGCTTTCCGGGAAGGGAAAATGAGCAGTTCTTC. It is translated as CASSFPGRENEQFF.

A few counts support this clone. The chain employs TRBV28 and TRBJ2-5; maybe TRBD1 (5 bases). This CDR3 comprises 13 residues. Germline lookup yields CDR1 MDHEN and CDR2 SYDVKM. V dropped 7 bases and J dropped 3 bases, with 12 bases sitting between them. This chain's CDR3 is CASKFQGKETQYF. The CDR3 nucleotides are TGTGCCAGCAAGTTCCAGGGTAAAGAGACCCAGTACTTC. Full variable domain (rest looked up from reference TRBV28 and TRBJ2-5): DVKVTQSSRYLVKRTGEKVFLECVQDMDHENMFWYRQDPGLGLRLIYFSYDVKMKEKGDIPEGYSVSREKKERFSLILESASTNQTSMYLCASKFQGKETQYFGPGTRLLVL.